The 11 T cell receptor beta chains below all came from one sample that was sequenced in a study of T cells in Graves' hyperthyroidism and ophthalmopathy. From RNA transcripts, TCR beta CDR3 regions were amplified. In the first-round RT-PCR of the TCR CDR3, the HTBI primer set was used. TCRdb redid the calling of the multiplex PCR reads with MiXCR, one entry per CDR3 protein. The data contain approximately 610,000 distinct CDR3 sequences, roughly 15% of them singletons. The sequencing input was blood. All receptors come from a woman in her thirties or forties with Graves' ophthalmopathy.

This clonotype was detected many times. The chain links TRBV11-2 to TRBJ2-5; 9 nucleotides line up with TRBD1. This CDR3 comprises 15 residues. CDR1 is SGHAT, CDR2 FQNNGV, per germline. With 5 bases clipped from V and 8 bases from J, the junction kept 12 bases outside the gene matches. The CDR3 nucleotides are TGTGCCAGCAGCACCTCAAGGGACAGGGCCGTCACCCAGTACTTC. It encodes CASSTSRDRAVTQYF. Supplemented by reference TRBV11-2 and TRBJ2-5, the full variable domain reads EAGVAQSPRYKIIEKRQSVAFWCNPISGHATLYWYQQILGQGPKLLIQFQNNGVVDDSQLPKDRFSAERLKGVDSTLKIQPAKLEDSAVYLCASSTSRDRAVTQYFGPGTRLLVL.

The V gene is TRBV25-1, the J gene TRBJ2-7; maybe TRBD1 (6 bases). CDR3 size: 14 residues. V was trimmed by 2 bases and J by 6 bases, leaving 14 bases between them. The germline CDR1 and CDR2 sequences are MGHDK and SYGVNS. The CDR3 nucleotides are TGTGCCAGCAGTGAAAATGTGGGGGCGCGCGAGCAGTACTTC. Translation: CASSENVGAREQYF.

This clonotype was picked up many times. This chain uses TRBV6-5 with TRBJ2-5; D is unclear. CDR1 is MNHEY and CDR2 is SVGAGI in the germline V gene. The CDR3 runs 16 residues. V was cut by 7 bases and J by 0 bases, with 18 bases left in between. The chain's CDR3 is CASNPLRTKNQETQYF. CDR3 in DNA: TGTGCCAGCAATCCCCTACGGACGAAAAACCAAGAGACCCAGTACTTC.

This clonotype appeared many times. The rearrangement joins TRBV28 to TRBJ2-7; D tentatively reads TRBD1 or TRBD2 (5 bases each). With 5 bases removed from V and 4 bases from J, the gap between germline ends came to 18 bases. The CDR3 covers 15 residues. In germline, CDR1 is MDHEN, CDR2 SYDVKM. The CDR3 sequence is CASSPLTRGPYEQYF. The DNA for the CDR3 is TGTGCCAGCAGTCCACTCACTAGGGGCCCATACGAGCAGTACTTC.

This clonotype was seen a handful of times. The J gene is TRBJ1-2, the V gene TRBV5-1; TRBD1 might be the D (5 bases). V gave up 7 bases and J gave up 5 bases, with 15 bases separating them. The germline CDR1 and CDR2 sequences are SGHRS and YFSETQ. The CDR3 extends over 13 amino acids. CDR3 sequence: CASRGGEEYGYTF. For the CDR3, the DNA is TGCGCCAGCCGAGGAGGGGAGGAGTATGGCTACACCTTC. Combining the CDR3 with reference TRBV5-1 and TRBJ1-2 gives the whole variable domain KAGVTQTPRYLIKTRGQQVTLSCSPISGHRSVSWYQQTPGQGLQFLFEYFSETQRNKGNFPGRFSGRQFSNSRSEMNVSTLELGDSALYLCASRGGEEYGYTFGSGTRLTVV.

The table lists this clonotype with many counts. The chain recombines TRBV11-2 with TRBJ1-2; D ambiguous. V lost 7 bases, J lost 8 bases, and 26 bases lay in between. The CDR3 runs to 16 residues. CDR1 SGHAT and CDR2 FQNNGV come from the germline V gene. This CDR3 reads CASTLSNALPDGGYTF. DNA for the CDR3: TGTGCCAGCACCCTATCCAATGCTCTTCCCGATGGAGGCTACACCTTC. The variable domain in full, completed from reference TRBV11-2 and TRBJ1-2, reads EAGVAQSPRYKIIEKRQSVAFWCNPISGHATLYWYQQILGQGPKLLIQFQNNGVVDDSQLPKDRFSAERLKGVDSTLKIQPAKLEDSAVYLCASTLSNALPDGGYTFGSGTRLTVV.

Many counts were recorded for this clonotype. The J gene is TRBJ2-7, the V gene TRBV20-1; 7 nucleotides match TRBD1. CDR1 DFQATT and CDR2 SNEGSKA come from the germline V gene (reference sequence). V dropped 2 bases and J dropped 7; count of bases not matched to a gene: 5. This CDR3 region has 12 residues. As DNA, the CDR3 is TGCAGTGCTAGAAGACAGGGCTGGGAGCAGTACTTC. Its translation is CSARRQGWEQYF.

The V and J genes are TRBV2 and TRBJ2-7; 10 nucleotides line up with TRBD1. V was pared by 11 bases and J by 5 bases, with 9 bases of the junction left unmatched. The CDR3 contains 13 residues. Germline V gene sequence: CDR1 SNHLY, CDR2 FYNNEI. This CDR3 reads CAGTGTGDDEQYF. CDR3 nucleotides: TGTGCCGGAACCGGGACAGGGGATGACGAGCAGTACTTC.

Comments on this clonotype: A clone one base away is much larger, so this may be a read error. The chain employs TRBV12-3 or TRBV12-4 and TRBJ1-1, with a tentative D call TRBD1 (6 bases). There are 16 residues in the CDR3. Trimming stripped 5 bases from V and 5 bases from J, with 21 bases between. CDR3 sequence: CASSPSGAHPRTEAFF. DNA for the CDR3: TGTGCCAGCAGTCCGTCAGGGGCCCACCCGAGAACTGAAGCTTTCTTT.

The table lists this clonotype with many counts. The chain employs TRBV28 and TRBJ1-2; 8 nucleotides agree with TRBD1. This CDR3 has 13 amino acids. J lost 2 bases, V lost 8 bases, and 4 bases had no gene match. In germline, CDR1 is MDHEN, CDR2 SYDVKM. The chain's CDR3 is CASSTGGNYGYTF. The CDR3, as DNA: TGTGCCAGCTCTACAGGGGGGAACTATGGCTACACCTTC.

This clonotype was seen many times. The V and J genes are TRBV7-2 and TRBJ2-7; 7 bases line up with TRBD1. Trimming took 0 bases from V and 2 from J; bases not matched to a gene: 10. Germline CDR1 and CDR2: SGHTA and FQGNSA. The CDR3 has 17 amino acids. CDR3 DNA: TGTGCCAGCAGCTTAGCGACCTCCACTAGGGGGCCCTACGAGCAGTACTTC. This gives the protein CASSLATSTRGPYEQYF.